The rows below give T cell receptor beta chains drawn from one sample of a study of T cell changes during pregnancy in multiple sclerosis. Some clones are missing from TCRdb's copy, which holds only in-frame ones; the method was immunoSEQ multiplex PCR. The sample yields approximately 61,000 clones, roughly 86% seen once. The sequencing here drew on peripheral blood, taken in the first trimester of pregnancy. These receptors all come from a female donor with multiple sclerosis, enrolled in a pregnancy study. Both conserved end residues are part of each CDR3.

j_gene: TRBJ2-3
v_gene: TRBV7-9
CDR3aa: CASSLSGGDTQYF

j_gene: TRBJ1-1
v_gene: TRBV6-6
CDR3aa: CASGSSGRVATEAFF

j_gene: TRBJ2-7
v_gene: TRBV6-1
CDR3aa: CASSETGQYEQYF

j_gene: TRBJ1-2
v_gene: TRBV7-2
CDR3aa: CASSLGTGDTF

j_gene: TRBJ2-5
v_gene: TRBV21-1
CDR3aa: CASSKGFGGTGSQETQYF

j_gene: TRBJ2-5
v_gene: TRBV5-1
CDR3aa: CASSNTGIQFQETQYF

j_gene: TRBJ2-7
v_gene: TRBV30
CDR3aa: CAWSVQGGSYEQYF

j_gene: TRBJ2-1
v_gene: TRBV11-2
CDR3aa: CASSTQLAVGYNEQFF

j_gene: TRBJ1-2
v_gene: TRBV10-3
CDR3aa: CAISDRGYGYTF

j_gene: TRBJ2-7
v_gene: TRBV2
CDR3aa: CASSESREPYEQYF

j_gene: TRBJ1-1
v_gene: TRBV7-2
CDR3aa: CASEPGQSTEAFF

j_gene: TRBJ2-7
v_gene: TRBV6-1
CDR3aa: CASSVSGTRGTF

j_gene: TRBJ2-2
v_gene: TRBV5-1
CDR3aa: CASSWNSLPTGELFF

j_gene: TRBJ2-3
v_gene: TRBV5-4
CDR3aa: CASSLFDGSTDTQYF

j_gene: TRBJ1-1
v_gene: TRBV11-2
CDR3aa: CASGYMAPDRDRGHTEAFF

j_gene: TRBJ2-5
v_gene: TRBV5-6
CDR3aa: CASSLGDSGYQETQYF

j_gene: TRBJ2-5
v_gene: TRBV25-1
CDR3aa: CASAGQYQETQYF

j_gene: TRBJ2-1
v_gene: TRBV6-6
CDR3aa: CASTREVNNEQFF

j_gene: TRBJ2-7
v_gene: TRBV19
CDR3aa: CASSGQTGQGGYEQYF

j_gene: TRBJ2-1
v_gene: TRBV5-4
CDR3aa: CASSVDGNLGNEQFF

j_gene: TRBJ2-1
v_gene: TRBV13
CDR3aa: CASSLPNLAPPYNEQFF

j_gene: TRBJ1-1
v_gene: TRBV30
CDR3aa: CAWEGQAGNTEAFF

j_gene: TRBJ2-7
v_gene: TRBV6-5
CDR3aa: CASSYSLGRVRGEQYF

j_gene: TRBJ2-1
v_gene: TRBV7-2
CDR3aa: CASSPTSNKWGEQFF

j_gene: TRBJ2-7
v_gene: TRBV7-9
CDR3aa: CASSLGGSGAISYEQYF

j_gene: TRBJ2-1
v_gene: TRBV7-7
CDR3aa: CASSLVVYNEQFF

j_gene: TRBJ2-7
v_gene: TRBV6-1
CDR3aa: CASSGGSGISYEQYF

j_gene: TRBJ2-5
v_gene: TRBV6-5
CDR3aa: CASSYFAGETQYF

j_gene: TRBJ2-2
v_gene: TRBV29-1
CDR3aa: CSVALVSNTGELFF

j_gene: TRBJ2-7
v_gene: TRBV5-1
CDR3aa: CASSLYSPHSYEQYF

j_gene: TRBJ2-1
v_gene: TRBV7-7
CDR3aa: CASSASPGTSGYNEQFF

j_gene: TRBJ2-2
v_gene: TRBV19
CDR3aa: CASRPSAGGTGELFF

j_gene: TRBJ2-3
v_gene: TRBV4-3
CDR3aa: CASSQRTGLAGFTDTQYF

j_gene: TRBJ2-7
v_gene: TRBV19
CDR3aa: CASSIGVGVTYEQYF

j_gene: TRBJ2-5
v_gene: TRBV5-6
CDR3aa: CASSLGRFAGGAETQYF

j_gene: TRBJ1-2
v_gene: TRBV28
CDR3aa: CASSPQGSYYGYTF

j_gene: TRBJ1-2
v_gene: TRBV18
CDR3aa: CASSPRTGMGYTF

j_gene: TRBJ2-7
v_gene: TRBV5-1
CDR3aa: CASSLGPSGRVHEQYF

j_gene: TRBJ1-4
v_gene: TRBV7-2
CDR3aa: CASSPRTGDYEKLFF

j_gene: TRBJ2-7
v_gene: TRBV6-5
CDR3aa: CASSYSAGTYEQYF

j_gene: TRBJ1-3
v_gene: TRBV28
CDR3aa: CASTDREFVGNTIYF

j_gene: TRBJ2-3
v_gene: TRBV10-3
CDR3aa: CAISAGGPSGDTQYF

j_gene: TRBJ2-1
v_gene: TRBV28
CDR3aa: CASRTLWGDSPPPGPNEQFF

j_gene: TRBJ1-1
v_gene: TRBV5-4
CDR3aa: CASSLAAGGTEAFF